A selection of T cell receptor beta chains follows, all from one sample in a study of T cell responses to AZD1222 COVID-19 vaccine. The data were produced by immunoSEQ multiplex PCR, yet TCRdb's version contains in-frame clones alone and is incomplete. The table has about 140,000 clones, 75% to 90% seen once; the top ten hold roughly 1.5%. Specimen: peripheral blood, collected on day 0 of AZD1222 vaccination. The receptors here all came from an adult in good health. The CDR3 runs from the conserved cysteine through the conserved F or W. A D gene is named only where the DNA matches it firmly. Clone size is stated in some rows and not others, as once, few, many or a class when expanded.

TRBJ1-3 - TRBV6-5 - CASRRDLRSGNTIYF TGTGCCAGCAGGCGAGACCTACGCTCTGGAAACACCATATATTTT
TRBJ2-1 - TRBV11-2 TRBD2 CASSGLAGRYNEQFF TGTGCCAGCAGCGGACTAGCGGGACGCTACAATGAGCAGTTCTTC
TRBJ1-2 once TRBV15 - CATSIGGSAGYTF TGTGCCACCAGCATCGGGGGCTCAGCAGGCTACACCTTC
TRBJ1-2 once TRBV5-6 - CASSLGWADYGYTF TGTGCCAGCAGCTTGGGTTGGGCCGACTATGGCTACACCTTC
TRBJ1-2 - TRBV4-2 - CASSQVGELRGYTF TGTGCCAGCAGCCAAGTTGGGGAATTGAGAGGCTACACCTTC
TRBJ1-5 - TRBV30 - CAWSRDGGRRPQHF TGTGCCTGGAGCCGCGACGGGGGGCGAAGGCCCCAGCATTTT
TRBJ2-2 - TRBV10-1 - CASSQGTAGELFF TGCGCCAGCAGTCAGGGAACCGCCGGGGAGCTGTTTTTT
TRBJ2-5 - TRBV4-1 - CASSQDLLETQYF TGCGCCAGCAGCCAAGATCTTTTGGAGACCCAGTACTTC
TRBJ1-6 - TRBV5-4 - CATKIAYNSPLHF TGTGCCACGAAGATCGCCTATAATTCACCCCTCCACTTT
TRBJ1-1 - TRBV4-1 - CASRRGDLDTEAFF TGCGCCAGCAGGCGCGGCGACCTGGACACTGAAGCTTTCTTT
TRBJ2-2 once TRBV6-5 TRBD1 CASRPTGLGTGELFF TGTGCCAGCAGACCGACAGGGTTGGGCACCGGGGAGCTGTTTTTT
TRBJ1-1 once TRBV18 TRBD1 CASSPSSGTAMNTEAFF TGTGCCAGCTCACCCTCCTCCGGGACAGCCATGAACACTGAAGCTTTCTTT
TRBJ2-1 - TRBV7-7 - CASSPNYGDEQFF TGTGCCAGCAGCCCGAATTACGGGGATGAGCAGTTCTTC
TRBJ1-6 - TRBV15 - CATSRERRARSPLHF TGTGCCACCAGCAGAGAGCGCAGGGCTCGATCACCCCTCCACTTT
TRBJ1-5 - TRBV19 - CASRAGEPQHF TGTGCCAGTAGAGCTGGGGAGCCCCAGCATTTT
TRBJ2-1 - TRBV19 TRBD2 CASSLPSGRSLNEQFF TGTGCCAGTAGTTTACCTAGCGGGAGAAGTTTGAATGAGCAGTTCTTC
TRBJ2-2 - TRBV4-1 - CASSLSGFLFF TGCGCCAGCAGCCTATCAGGGTTCCTGTTTTTT
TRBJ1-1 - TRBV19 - CASREAQGEAFF TGTGCCAGCCGAGAGGCACAGGGTGAAGCTTTCTTT
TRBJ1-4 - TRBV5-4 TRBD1 CASSNYRGDSTNEKLFF TGTGCCAGCAGCAATTACAGGGGGGACTCAACTAATGAAAAACTGTTTTTT
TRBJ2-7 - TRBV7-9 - CASRPGTPTYEQYF TGTGCCAGCCGACCCGGGACCCCAACCTACGAGCAGTACTTC
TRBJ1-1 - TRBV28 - CASSSLTGIGGEAFF TGTGCCAGCAGTTCTCTTACCGGGATCGGTGGTGAAGCTTTCTTT
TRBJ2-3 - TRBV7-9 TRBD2 CASSFPSSGRSTDTQYF TGTGCCAGCAGCTTTCCCAGTAGCGGGCGAAGCACAGATACGCAGTATTTT
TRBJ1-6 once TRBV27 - CASSLEINSPLHF TGTGCCAGCAGTTTAGAAATTAATTCACCCCTCCACTTT
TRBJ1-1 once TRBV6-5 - CASSLPGPLNTEAFF TGTGCCAGCAGTCTCCCGGGACCCTTGAACACTGAAGCTTTCTTT
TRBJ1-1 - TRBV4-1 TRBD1 CASSLFVRDSLNTEAFF TGCGCCAGCAGCCTATTTGTCCGGGACAGTCTTAACACTGAAGCTTTCTTT
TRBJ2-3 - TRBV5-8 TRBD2 CASSLVAGANTQYF TGTGCCAGCAGCTTAGTGGCGGGAGCGAATACGCAGTATTTT
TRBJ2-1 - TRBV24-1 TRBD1 CATSKTGGIRNEQFF TGTGCCACCAGTAAAACAGGGGGAATAAGGAATGAGCAGTTCTTC
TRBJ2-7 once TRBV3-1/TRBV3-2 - CASSQEMRQNYEQYF TGTGCCAGCAGCCAAGAAATGAGGCAAAACTACGAGCAGTACTTC
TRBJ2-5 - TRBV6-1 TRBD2 CASSESGEGTQYF TGTGCCAGCAGTGAATCGGGGGAGGGGACCCAGTACTTC
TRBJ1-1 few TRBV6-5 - CASSYSSNTEAFF TGTGCCAGCAGTTACTCCTCGAACACTGAAGCTTTCTTT
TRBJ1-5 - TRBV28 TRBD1 CASSVGQGRYQPQHF TGTGCCAGCAGTGTGGGACAGGGGCGTTATCAGCCCCAGCATTTT
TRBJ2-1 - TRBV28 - CASSPTLGFNEQFF TGTGCCAGCAGTCCAACCTTGGGTTTCAATGAGCAGTTCTTC
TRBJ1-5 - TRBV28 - CASTIDRPPSILAQHF TGTGCCAGCACCATCGACAGGCCACCTTCAATTTTAGCCCAGCATTTT
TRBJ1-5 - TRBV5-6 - CASSPGGNQPQHF TGTGCCAGCAGCCCAGGGGGCAATCAGCCCCAGCATTTT
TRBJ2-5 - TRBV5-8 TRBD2 CASSRLALQETQYF TGTGCCAGCAGCCGACTAGCGCTCCAAGAGACCCAGTACTTC
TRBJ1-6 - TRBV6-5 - CASTQLWGKDSPLHF TGTGCCAGCACCCAACTCTGGGGCAAGGATTCACCCCTCCACTTT
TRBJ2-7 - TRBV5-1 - CASSPDRHSYEQYF TGCGCCAGCAGCCCTGACAGGCACTCCTACGAGCAGTACTTC
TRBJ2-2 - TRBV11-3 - CASESGTGELFF TGTGCCAGCGAGTCGGGCACCGGGGAGCTGTTTTTT
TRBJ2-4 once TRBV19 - CASSGRALWGKNIQYF TGTGCCAGTAGTGGTAGGGCTCTCTGGGGCAAAAACATTCAGTACTTC
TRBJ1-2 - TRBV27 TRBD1 CASSPGQGAGGYTF TGTGCCAGCAGTCCCGGACAGGGGGCGGGGGGCTACACCTTC
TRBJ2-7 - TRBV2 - CASSEGPGDAYEQYF TGTGCCAGCAGTGAAGGCCCAGGGGATGCTTACGAGCAGTACTTC
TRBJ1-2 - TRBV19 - CASSVGSRTNYGYTF TGTGCCAGTAGTGTGGGATCCAGAACTAACTATGGCTACACCTTC
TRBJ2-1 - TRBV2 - CASTRGSSYNEQFF TGTGCCAGCACCCGAGGGAGCTCCTACAATGAGCAGTTCTTC
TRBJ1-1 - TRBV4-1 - CASSQDSFRYRGPEAFF TGCGCCAGCAGCCAAGACTCTTTCAGGTATCGGGGGCCTGAAGCTTTCTTT
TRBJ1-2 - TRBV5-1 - CASSLDRTIYGYTF TGCGCCAGCAGCTTAGACAGGACCATCTATGGCTACACCTTC
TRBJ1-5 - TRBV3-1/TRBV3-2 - CASSRTGNQPQHF TGTGCCAGCAGCCGCACAGGCAATCAGCCCCAGCATTTT
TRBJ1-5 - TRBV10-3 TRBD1 CAIGQGDQPQHF TGTGCCATTGGACAGGGGGATCAGCCCCAGCATTTT
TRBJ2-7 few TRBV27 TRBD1 CASSPNLRDRRTYEQYF TGTGCCAGCAGTCCTAACCTTAGGGACAGGCGGACCTACGAGCAGTACTTC
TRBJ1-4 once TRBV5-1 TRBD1 CASSLLQGLGEKLFF TGCGCCAGCAGCCTGCTACAGGGGTTGGGGGAAAAACTGTTTTTT
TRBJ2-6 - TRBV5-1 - CASSTGDLQGLSGANVLTF TGCGCCAGCAGCACCGGCGACTTACAGGGCCTCTCTGGGGCCAACGTCCTGACTTTC
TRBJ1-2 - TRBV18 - CASSPEQEHYGYTF TGTGCCAGCTCACCTGAGCAGGAACACTATGGCTACACCTTC
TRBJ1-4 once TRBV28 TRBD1 CASSVRTGLNEKLFF TGTGCCAGCAGTGTCCGGACAGGACTTAATGAAAAACTGTTTTTT